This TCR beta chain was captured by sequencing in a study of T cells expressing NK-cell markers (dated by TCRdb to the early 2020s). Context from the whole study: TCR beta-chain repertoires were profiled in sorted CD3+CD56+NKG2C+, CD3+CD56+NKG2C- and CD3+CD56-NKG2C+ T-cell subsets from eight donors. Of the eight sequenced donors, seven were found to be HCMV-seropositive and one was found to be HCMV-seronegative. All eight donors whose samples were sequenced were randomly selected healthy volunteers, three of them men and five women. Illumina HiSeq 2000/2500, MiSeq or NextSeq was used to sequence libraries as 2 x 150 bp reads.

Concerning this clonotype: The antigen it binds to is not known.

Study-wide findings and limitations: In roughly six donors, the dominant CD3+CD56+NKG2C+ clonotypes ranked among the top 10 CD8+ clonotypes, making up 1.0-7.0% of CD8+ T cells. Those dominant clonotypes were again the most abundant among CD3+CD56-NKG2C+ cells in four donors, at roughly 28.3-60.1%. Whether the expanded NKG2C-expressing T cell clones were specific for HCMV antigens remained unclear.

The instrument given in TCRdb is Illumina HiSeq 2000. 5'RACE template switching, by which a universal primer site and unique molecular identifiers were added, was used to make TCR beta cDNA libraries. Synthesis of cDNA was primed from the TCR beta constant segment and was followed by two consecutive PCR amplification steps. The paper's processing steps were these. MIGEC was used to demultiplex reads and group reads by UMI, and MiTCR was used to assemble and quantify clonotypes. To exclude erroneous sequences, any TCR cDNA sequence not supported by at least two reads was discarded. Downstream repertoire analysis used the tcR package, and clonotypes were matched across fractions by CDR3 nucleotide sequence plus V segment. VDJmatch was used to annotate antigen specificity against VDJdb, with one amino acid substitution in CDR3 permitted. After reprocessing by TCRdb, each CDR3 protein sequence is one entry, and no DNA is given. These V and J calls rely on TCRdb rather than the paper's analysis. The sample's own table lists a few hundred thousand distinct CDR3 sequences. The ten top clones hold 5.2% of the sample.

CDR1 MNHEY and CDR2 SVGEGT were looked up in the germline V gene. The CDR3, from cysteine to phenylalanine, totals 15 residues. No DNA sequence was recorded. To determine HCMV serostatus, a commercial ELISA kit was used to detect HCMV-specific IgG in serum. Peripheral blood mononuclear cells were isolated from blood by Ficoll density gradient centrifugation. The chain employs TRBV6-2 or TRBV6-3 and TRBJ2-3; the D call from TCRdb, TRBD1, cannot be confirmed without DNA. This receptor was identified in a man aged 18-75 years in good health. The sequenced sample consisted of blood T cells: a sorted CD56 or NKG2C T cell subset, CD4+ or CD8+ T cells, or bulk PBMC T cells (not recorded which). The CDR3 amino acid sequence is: CASRQGLHNTDTQYF.